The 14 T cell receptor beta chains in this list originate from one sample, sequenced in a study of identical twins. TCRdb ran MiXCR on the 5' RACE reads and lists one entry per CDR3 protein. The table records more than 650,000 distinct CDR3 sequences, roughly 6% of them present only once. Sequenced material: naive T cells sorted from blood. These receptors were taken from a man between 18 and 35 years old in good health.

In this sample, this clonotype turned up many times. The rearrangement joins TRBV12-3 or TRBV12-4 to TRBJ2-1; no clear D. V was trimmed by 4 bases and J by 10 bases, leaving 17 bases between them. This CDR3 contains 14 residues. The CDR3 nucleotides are TGTGCCAGCAGTTACTTTCGGCCCGGTCGAGAGCAGTTCTTC. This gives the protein CASSYFRPGREQFF.

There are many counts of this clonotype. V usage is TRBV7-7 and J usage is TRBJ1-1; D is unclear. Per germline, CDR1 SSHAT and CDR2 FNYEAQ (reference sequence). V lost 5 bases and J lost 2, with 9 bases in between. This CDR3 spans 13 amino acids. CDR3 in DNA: TGTGCCAGCAGCCCGGGTATAAACACTGAAGCTTTCTTT. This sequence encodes CASSPGINTEAFF. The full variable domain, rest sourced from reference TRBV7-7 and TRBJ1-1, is GAGVSQSPRYKVTKRGQDVTLRCDPISSHATLYWYQQALGQGPEFLTYFNYEAQPDKSGLPSDRFSAERPEGSISTLTIQRTEQRDSAMYRCASSPGINTEAFFGQGTRLTVV.

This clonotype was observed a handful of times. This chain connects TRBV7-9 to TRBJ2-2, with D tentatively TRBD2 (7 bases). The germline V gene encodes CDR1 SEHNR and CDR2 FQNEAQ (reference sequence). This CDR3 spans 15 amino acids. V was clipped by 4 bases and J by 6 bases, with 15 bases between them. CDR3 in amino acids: CASSSNREGSGELFF. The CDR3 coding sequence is TGTGCCAGCAGCTCCAACAGGGAGGGATCCGGGGAGCTGTTTTTT.

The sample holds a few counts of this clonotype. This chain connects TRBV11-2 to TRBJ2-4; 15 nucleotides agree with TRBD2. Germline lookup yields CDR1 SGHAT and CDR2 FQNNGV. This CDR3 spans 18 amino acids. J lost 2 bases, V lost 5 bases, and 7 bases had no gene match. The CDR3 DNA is TGTGCCAGCAGCCCCGGACTAGCGGGAGGGCCTACCAAAAACATTCAGTACTTC. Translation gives CASSPGLAGGPTKNIQYF.

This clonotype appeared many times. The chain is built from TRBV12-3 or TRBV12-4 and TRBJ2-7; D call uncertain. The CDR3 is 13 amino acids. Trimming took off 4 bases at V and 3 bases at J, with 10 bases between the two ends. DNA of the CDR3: TGTGCCAGCAGTTATGGACCGAGCTACGAGCAGTACGTC. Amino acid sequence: CASSYGPSYEQYV.

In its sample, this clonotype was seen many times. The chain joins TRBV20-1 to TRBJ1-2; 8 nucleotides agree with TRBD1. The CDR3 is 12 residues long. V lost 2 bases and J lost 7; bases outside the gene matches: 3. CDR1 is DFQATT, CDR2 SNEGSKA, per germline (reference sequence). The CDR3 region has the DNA TGCAGTGCTAGAAATCAGGGGGCTGGCTACACCTTC. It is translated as CSARNQGAGYTF.

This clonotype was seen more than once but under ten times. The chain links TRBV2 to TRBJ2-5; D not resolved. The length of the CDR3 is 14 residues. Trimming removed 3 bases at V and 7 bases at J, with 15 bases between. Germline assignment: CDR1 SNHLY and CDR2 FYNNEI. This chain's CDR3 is CASSDQTRMGTQYF. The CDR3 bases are TGTGCCAGCAGTGACCAGACCCGGATGGGGACCCAGTACTTC.

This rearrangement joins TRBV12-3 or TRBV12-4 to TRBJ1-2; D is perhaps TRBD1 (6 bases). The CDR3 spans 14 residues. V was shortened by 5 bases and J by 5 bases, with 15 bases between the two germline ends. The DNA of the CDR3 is TGTGCCAGCAGTCGCCCGGGGGCAGGTTATGGCTACACCTTC. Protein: CASSRPGAGYGYTF.

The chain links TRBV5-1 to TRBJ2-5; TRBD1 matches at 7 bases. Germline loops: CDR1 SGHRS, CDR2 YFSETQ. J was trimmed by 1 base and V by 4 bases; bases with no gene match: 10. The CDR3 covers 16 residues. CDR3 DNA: TGCGCCAGCAGCGAGACCTCGGGACAGTCCCAAGAGACCCAGTACTTC. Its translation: CASSETSGQSQETQYF.

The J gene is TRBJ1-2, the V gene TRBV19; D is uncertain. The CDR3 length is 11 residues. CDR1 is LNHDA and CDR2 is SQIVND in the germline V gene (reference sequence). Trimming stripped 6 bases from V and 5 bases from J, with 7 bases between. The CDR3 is CASSESYGYTF. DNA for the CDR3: TGTGCCAGTAGCGAGAGTTATGGCTACACCTTC.

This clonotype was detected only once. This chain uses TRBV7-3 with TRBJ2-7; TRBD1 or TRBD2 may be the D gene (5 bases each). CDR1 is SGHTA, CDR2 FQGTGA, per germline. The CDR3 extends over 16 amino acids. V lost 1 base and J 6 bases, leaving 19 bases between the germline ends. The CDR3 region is CASSLNPYGAGGEQYF. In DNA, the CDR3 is TGTGCCAGCAGCTTAAACCCCTACGGGGCAGGAGGCGAGCAGTACTTC.

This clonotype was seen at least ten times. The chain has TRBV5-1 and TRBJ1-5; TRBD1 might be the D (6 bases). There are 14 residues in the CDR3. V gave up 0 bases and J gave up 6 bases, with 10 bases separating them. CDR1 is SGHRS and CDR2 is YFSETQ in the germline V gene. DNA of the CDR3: TGCGCCAGCAGCTTGGCAGGGGATGGTCAGCCCCAGCATTTT. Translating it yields CASSLAGDGQPQHF.

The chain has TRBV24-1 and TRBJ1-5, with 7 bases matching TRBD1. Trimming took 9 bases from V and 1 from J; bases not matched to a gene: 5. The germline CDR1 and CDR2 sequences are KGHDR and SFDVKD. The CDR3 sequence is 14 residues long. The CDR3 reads CATAGTVSNQPQHF. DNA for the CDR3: TGTGCCACCGCTGGGACAGTAAGCAATCAGCCCCAGCATTTT.

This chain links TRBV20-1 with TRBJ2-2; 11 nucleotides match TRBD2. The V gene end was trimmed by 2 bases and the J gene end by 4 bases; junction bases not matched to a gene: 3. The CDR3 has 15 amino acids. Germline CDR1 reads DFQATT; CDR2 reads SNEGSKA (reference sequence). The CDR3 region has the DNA TGCAGTGCTAGAACTAGCGGGAGTTCCACCGGGGAGCTGTTTTTT. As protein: CSARTSGSSTGELFF.